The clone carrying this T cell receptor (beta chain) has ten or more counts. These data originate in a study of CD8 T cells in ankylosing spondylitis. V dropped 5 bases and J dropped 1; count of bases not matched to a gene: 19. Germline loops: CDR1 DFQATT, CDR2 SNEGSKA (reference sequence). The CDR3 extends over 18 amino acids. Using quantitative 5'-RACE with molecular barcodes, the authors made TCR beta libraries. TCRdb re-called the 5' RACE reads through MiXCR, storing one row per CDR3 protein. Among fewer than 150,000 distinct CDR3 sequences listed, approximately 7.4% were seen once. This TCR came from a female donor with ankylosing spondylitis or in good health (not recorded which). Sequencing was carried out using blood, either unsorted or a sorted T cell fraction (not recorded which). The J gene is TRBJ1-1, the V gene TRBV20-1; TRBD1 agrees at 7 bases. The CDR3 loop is CSAGGGRQGGYPNTEAFF. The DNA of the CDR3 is TGCAGTGCTGGCGGGGGTCGGCAAGGGGGCTACCCGAACACTGAAGCTTTCTTT.